The 20 T cell receptor beta chains listed next were all sequenced from one sample in a study of vaccination and CD4 T cells after COVID-19. The Oncomine TCR Beta short-read assay sequenced DNA from cultured CD4+ T cells. TCRdb reanalysed the PCR reads using MiXCR and keeps one entry per CDR3 protein. The sample lists about 9,900 distinct CDR3 sequences, roughly 36% seen once, with around a third in the top ten. Their antigen targets remain unknown. The treatment was: roughly 10-day PBMC culture with coronavirus spike peptide pools or control peptides (ViraFEST assay). CD4+ T-cell collection from the unexposed donor predated the COVID-19 pandemic (2011-2018). Sequenced input: CD4+ T cells from blood, cultured in vitro. These receptors were collected from a human donor in good health.

The V gene is TRBV21-1, the J gene TRBJ2-6; TRBD1 is taken as the D call from the table, unchecked against the DNA. TRBV21-1 is noted as a pseudogene. The CDR3 totals 19 residues. This CDR3 is CASSNHSDGVPTGANVLTF. The CDR3 DNA sequence: TGTGCCAGCAGCAATCATTCGGACGGCGTCCCTACTGGGGCCAACGTCCTGACTTTC.

This clonotype was observed a single time. The chain uses TRBV5-4 and TRBJ1-5, with D possibly TRBD1 on 5 matching bases. With 1 base removed from V and 5 bases from J, the gap between germline ends came to 13 bases. In germline, CDR1 is SGHNT, CDR2 YYREEE (reference sequence). The CDR3 totals 15 residues. The CDR3 bases are TGTGCCAGCAGCTTGCCTAGACAGACGGATCAGCCCCAGCATTTT. It is translated as CASSLPRQTDQPQHF.

The rearrangement links TRBV12-3 or TRBV12-4 to TRBJ2-3; 9 bases match TRBD2. There are 15 residues in the CDR3. V lost 5 bases and J lost 5; bases outside the gene matches: 8. The CDR3, as DNA: TGTGCCAGCAGTCCTCAGCGGGGGGCAATAGATACGCAGTATTTT. It translates to CASSPQRGAIDTQYF.

The chain is built from TRBV7-2 and TRBJ2-1; 7 bases map to TRBD2. Germline loops: CDR1 SGHTA, CDR2 FQGNSA. Trimming took 5 bases from V and 5 from J; bases not matched to a gene: 12. The CDR3 consists of 16 residues. The CDR3 spells CASSPFRGDPNNEQFF. The CDR3 bases are TGTGCCAGCAGCCCATTTCGGGGGGACCCAAACAATGAGCAGTTCTTC. The variable domain in full, with the rest retrieved from reference TRBV7-2 and TRBJ2-1, is GAGVSQSPSNKVTEKGKDVELRCDPISGHTALYWYRQSLGQGLEFLIYFQGNSAPDKSGLPSDRFSAERTGGSVSTLTIQRTQQEDSAVYLCASSPFRGDPNNEQFFGPGTRLTVL.

Concerning this clonotype: One junction end disagrees with the germline gene, perhaps due to a read error. This chain links TRBV20-1 with TRBJ1-5, with D perhaps matching TRBD1 (5 bases). Germline lookup yields CDR1 DFQATT and CDR2 SNEGSKA (reference sequence). CDR3 length: 14 residues. The CDR3 DNA follows: TGCAGTGCTATTGGAATGCAGGGCAATCAGCCCCATCATTTT. Protein sequence: CSAIGMQGNQPHHF.

The V and J genes are TRBV20-1 and TRBJ2-2; the match to TRBD1 covers 7 bases. Germline V gene sequence: CDR1 DFQATT, CDR2 SNEGSKA (reference sequence). V lost 5 bases and J lost 5; bases outside the gene matches: 8. The CDR3 is made up of 14 amino acids. CDR3 residues: CSAEDRRRTGELFF. The CDR3 DNA reads as TGCAGTGCTGAGGACAGGAGAAGGACCGGGGAGCTGTTTTTT.

This clonotype was recorded a few times. The rearrangement links TRBV6-1 to TRBJ1-2, with 8 nucleotides matching TRBD1. CDR1 and CDR2 (germline): MNHNS, SASEGT. With 6 bases clipped from V and 4 bases from J, the junction kept 4 bases outside the gene matches. CDR3 size: 13 residues. The CDR3 sequence: CASRTGTGYGYTF. The CDR3 coding sequence is TGTGCCAGCAGAACCGGGACAGGCTATGGCTACACCTTC.

Here the CDR3 DNA reads TGTGCCAGCAGTCGTACAGAGGACTACGAGCAGTACTTC. Translation gives CASSRTEDYEQYF. The chain joins TRBV6-1 to TRBJ2-7; the D is unclear. Germline V gene sequence: CDR1 MNHNS, CDR2 SASEGT. The CDR3 loop spans 13 amino acids. V was shortened by 5 bases and J by 3 bases, with 11 bases between the two germline ends.

The chain has TRBV12-3 or TRBV12-4 and TRBJ1-1; D may be TRBD1 (6 bases). With 6 bases removed from V and 0 bases from J, the gap between germline ends came to 14 bases. This CDR3 spans 15 amino acids. In DNA, the CDR3 is TGTGCCAGCAGGCTGACAGGTTACATGAACACTGAAGCTTTCTTT. This sequence encodes CASRLTGYMNTEAFF.

This clonotype was found a few times. This chain links TRBV6-5 with TRBJ1-1, with unresolved D. Trimming pared 1 base from V and 3 bases from J, leaving 9 bases between. The CDR3 spans 14 residues. CDR1 and CDR2 (germline): MNHEY, SVGAGI. This chain's CDR3 is CASSYWNRDTEAFF. DNA of the CDR3: TGTGCCAGCAGTTACTGGAACCGAGACACTGAAGCTTTCTTT.

The CDR3 region has the DNA TGTGCCAGCAGCGGTACGACCAGGGGGCGCGACGAGCAGTACTTC. This encodes CASSGTTRGRDEQYF. The genes are TRBV27 and TRBJ2-7; 8 positions match TRBD1. This CDR3 has 15 residues. Germline V gene sequence: CDR1 MNHEY, CDR2 SMNVEV (reference sequence). V gave up 6 bases and J gave up 5 bases; unmatched junction bases: 12.

The J gene is TRBJ2-7, the V gene TRBV27; 7 nucleotides agree with TRBD2. Germline V gene data show CDR1 as MNHEY and CDR2 as SMNVEV (reference sequence). The V segment lost 3 bases and the J segment 2 bases; nucleotides outside the gene matches: 7. This CDR3 is built from 15 residues. The CDR3 nucleotides read TGTGCCAGCAGTTTTTCTAGCGGAAACCCCTACGAGCAGTACTTC. It codes for CASSFSSGNPYEQYF.

J is TRBJ1-1 and V is TRBV30; D unresolved. Deletions cut 3 bases from V and 11 bases from J, with 10 bases between. CDR3 size: 10 residues. Germline CDR1 GTSNPN, CDR2 SVGIG (reference sequence). The CDR3 bases are TGTGCCTGGAGCGAGGGAGTGGCTTTCTTT. Translated: CAWSEGVAFF.

In this sample, this clonotype turned up a few times. The chain combines TRBV6-4 with TRBJ2-3, with 13 bases lining up with TRBD2. With V trimmed by 2 bases and J by 4 bases, 0 bases remained unmatched. CDR1 is MRHNA, CDR2 SNTAGT, per germline. The CDR3 totals 15 residues. This chain's CDR3 is CASSDGTSGADTQYF. For the CDR3, the DNA is TGTGCCAGCAGTGACGGGACTAGCGGGGCAGATACGCAGTATTTT.

V is TRBV4-1 and J is TRBJ1-5; possibly TRBD1 for D (6 bases). The CDR3 length is 15 residues. CDR1 and CDR2 from the germline V gene are MGHRA and YSYEKL. The V end was cut by 4 bases, the J end by 7 bases, with 17 bases between. In DNA form, the CDR3 reads TGCGCCAGCAGCCCAGAGACAGGTTTGGACCAGCCCCAGCATTTT. Residues: CASSPETGLDQPQHF.

This clonotype was observed a handful of times. This sequence joins TRBV20-1 and TRBJ1-5; 7 nucleotides match TRBD1. The CDR3 runs 12 residues. The junction had 4 bases not matched to a gene; V was cut back by 6 bases and J by 5 bases. The germline CDR1 and CDR2 sequences are DFQATT and SNEGSKA (reference sequence). The CDR3 sequence: CSAARGDQPQHF. CDR3 nucleotides: TGCAGTGCCGCCAGGGGGGATCAGCCCCAGCATTTT.

The V gene is TRBV6-1, the J gene TRBJ1-5; D remains ambiguous. The CDR3 sequence is 14 residues long. Germline V lookup: CDR1 MNHNS, CDR2 SASEGT. Between the trimmed V and J ends, which lost 6 bases and 4 bases, there was a span of 13 bases. CDR3 nucleotides: TGTGCCAGCAGCGTCCTGGACCGTAATCAGCCCCAGCATTTT. Its protein product is CASSVLDRNQPQHF.

V usage is TRBV12-3 or TRBV12-4 and J usage is TRBJ1-1; D is unresolved. The CDR3 extends over 13 amino acids. V lost 6 bases and J 6 bases, leaving 14 bases between the germline ends. CDR3: CASRPLGYPEAFF. CDR3 coding DNA: TGTGCCAGCAGACCCCTGGGGTACCCTGAAGCTTTCTTT.

The chain is built from TRBV11-2 and TRBJ1-1; maybe TRBD1 (5 bases). V lost 7 bases to trimming and J lost 7 bases, with 22 bases between them. The CDR3 length is 15 residues. Germline V gene sequence: CDR1 SGHAT, CDR2 FQNNGV. The CDR3 nucleotides read TGTGCCAGCACCTTGAATCCGGGAGGGGAAAATGAAGCTTTCTTT. Translated: CASTLNPGGENEAFF.

This clonotype was found a few times. V usage is TRBV6-4 and J usage is TRBJ2-1; maybe TRBD2 (7 bases). The CDR3 is 15 amino acids. CDR1 and CDR2 from the germline V gene are MRHNA and SNTAGT. The V and J ends lost 2 bases and 7 bases respectively, with 15 bases between them. In DNA form, the CDR3 reads TGTGCCAGCAGTGACGGTGGGGGGGCCGGAAATGAGCAGTTCTTC. This codes for CASSDGGGAGNEQFF.